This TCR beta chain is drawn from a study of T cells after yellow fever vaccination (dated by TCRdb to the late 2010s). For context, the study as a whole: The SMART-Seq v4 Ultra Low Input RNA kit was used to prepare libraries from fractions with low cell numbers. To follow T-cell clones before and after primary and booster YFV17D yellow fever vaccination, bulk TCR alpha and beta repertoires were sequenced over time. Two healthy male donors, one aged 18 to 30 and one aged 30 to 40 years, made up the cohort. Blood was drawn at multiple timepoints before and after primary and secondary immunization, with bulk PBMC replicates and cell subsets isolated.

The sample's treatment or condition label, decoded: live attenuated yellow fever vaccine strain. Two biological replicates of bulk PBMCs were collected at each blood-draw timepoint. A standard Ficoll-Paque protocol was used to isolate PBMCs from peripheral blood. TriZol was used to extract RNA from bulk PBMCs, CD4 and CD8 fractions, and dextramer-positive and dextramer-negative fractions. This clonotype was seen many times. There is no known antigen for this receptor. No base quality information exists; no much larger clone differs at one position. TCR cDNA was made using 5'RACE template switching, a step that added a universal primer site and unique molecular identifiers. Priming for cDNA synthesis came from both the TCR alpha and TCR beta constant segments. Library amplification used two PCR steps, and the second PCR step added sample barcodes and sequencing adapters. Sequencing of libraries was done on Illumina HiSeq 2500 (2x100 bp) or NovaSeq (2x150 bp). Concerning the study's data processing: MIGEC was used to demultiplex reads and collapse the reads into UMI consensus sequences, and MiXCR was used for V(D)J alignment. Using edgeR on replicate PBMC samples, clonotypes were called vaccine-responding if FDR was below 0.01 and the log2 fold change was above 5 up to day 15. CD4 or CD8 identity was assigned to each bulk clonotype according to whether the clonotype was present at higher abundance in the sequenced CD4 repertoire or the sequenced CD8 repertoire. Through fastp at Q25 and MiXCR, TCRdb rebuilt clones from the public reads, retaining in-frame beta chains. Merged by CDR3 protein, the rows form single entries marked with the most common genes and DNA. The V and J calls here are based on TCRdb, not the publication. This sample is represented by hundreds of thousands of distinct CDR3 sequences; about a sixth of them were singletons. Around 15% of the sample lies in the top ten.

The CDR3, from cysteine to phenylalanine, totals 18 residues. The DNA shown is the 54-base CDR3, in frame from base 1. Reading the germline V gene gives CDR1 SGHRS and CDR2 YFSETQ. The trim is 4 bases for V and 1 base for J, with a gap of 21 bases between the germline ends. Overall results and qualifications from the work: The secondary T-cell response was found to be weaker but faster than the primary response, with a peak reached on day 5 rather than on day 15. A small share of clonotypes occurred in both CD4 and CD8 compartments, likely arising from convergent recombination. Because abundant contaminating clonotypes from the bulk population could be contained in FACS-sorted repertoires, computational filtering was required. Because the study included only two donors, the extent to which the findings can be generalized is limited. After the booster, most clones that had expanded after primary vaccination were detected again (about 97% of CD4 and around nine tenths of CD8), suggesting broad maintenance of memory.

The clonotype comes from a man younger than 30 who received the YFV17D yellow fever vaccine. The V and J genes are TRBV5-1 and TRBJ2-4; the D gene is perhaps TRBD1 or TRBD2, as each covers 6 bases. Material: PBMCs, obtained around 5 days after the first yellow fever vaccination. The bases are TGCGCCAGCAGCCTGAGGGGGGACACGGGGGCGGCCAAAAACATTCAGTACTTC. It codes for CASSLRGDTGAAKNIQYF.